Given below is one T cell receptor beta chain in context. Its antigen is undetermined. These data come from a study of shared clonotypes between healthy human individuals. Positively selected for CCR7, the CD45RO-negative cells used as naive CD8 cells excluded terminally differentiated effector memory CD45RA+ cells. Healthy and HIV-negative, the adult donors had no recent acute infections or vaccinations. Every contributor of samples was a Caucasian grown-up residing in Nashville, Tennessee. As processed by the authors: Without quality scores, immunoSEQ junctional reads could not be filtered like full-length reads. Libraries were prepared by immunoSEQ multiplex PCR; TCRdb keeps only in-frame clonotypes and omits some of them. From that table come the V and J calls and clone size; the DNA was used to work out D and trimming. The data show roughly 2,000,000 clones, with roughly 93% seen just once and over 1.5% held by the top ten.

Germline V gene data show CDR1 as SSHAT and CDR2 as FNYEAQ (reference sequence). J was trimmed by 9 bases and V by 4 bases; bases with no gene match: 11. This CDR3 is 16 amino acids long. Whole-study findings and limits: Non-shared clonotypes were found to have lower generation probabilities than the clonotypes that were shared by all four of the sorted-subset donors.

The TCR comes from a man younger than 35 in good health. Some clones in this sample may be carry-over from other donors' samples. The chain joins TRBV7-7 to TRBJ2-1; 11 bases map to TRBD2. Source material: naive CD8+ T cells from PBMCs. The CDR3 loop reads CASSSRLAGSLSEQFF. The CDR3 coding sequence is TGTGCCAGCAGCTCCCGACTAGCGGGATCACTGAGTGAGCAGTTCTTC. Together with reference TRBV7-7 and TRBJ2-1, the CDR3 gives the full variable domain: GAGVSQSPRYKVTKRGQDVTLRCDPISSHATLYWYQQALGQGPEFLTYFNYEAQPDKSGLPSDRFSAERPEGSISTLTIQRTEQRDSAMYRCASSSRLAGSLSEQFFGPGTRLTVL.